A selection of T cell receptor beta chains follows, all from one sample in a study of cytomegalovirus exposure and HLA in healthy donors. Profiled with immunoSEQ multiplex PCR; TCRdb holds only in-frame clones, not every one. The sample yields 90,000 to 110,000 clones, over 70% seen once. Sequenced input: PBMCs. The receptors derive from a male donor in good health and CMV-seronegative. Both conserved end residues are part of each CDR3. The D gene is left open where the match is weak. Clone size is stated in some rows and not others, as once, few, many or a class when expanded.

size,length,D,V,J,CDR3,DNA
.,13,TRBD1,TRBV6-1,TRBJ1-2,CASSGDRVYGYTF,TGTGCCAGCAGTGGAGACAGGGTATATGGCTACACCTTC
.,16,.,TRBV4-1,TRBJ2-5,CASSHGLSSRLETQYF,TGCGCCAGCAGCCATGGACTAAGCAGTCGGTTGGAGACCCAGTACTTC
.,15,.,TRBV23-1,TRBJ1-5,CASSQSGVGNQPQHF,TGCGCCAGCAGTCAATCAGGGGTTGGCAATCAGCCCCAGCATTTT
.,16,TRBD2,TRBV27,TRBJ2-2,CASSLLVAGETGELFF,TGTGCCAGCAGTTTATTGGTAGCGGGAGAAACCGGGGAGCTGTTTTTT
.,18,TRBD2,TRBV7-2,TRBJ2-7,CASSLGVSGIGQVNEQYF,TGTGCCAGCAGCTTAGGGGTGAGCGGGATAGGTCAAGTGAACGAGCAGTACTTC
.,15,TRBD2,TRBV4-3,TRBJ2-7,CASSQEAVAGEEQYF,TGCGCCAGCAGCCAAGAGGCGGTAGCGGGAGAAGAGCAGTACTTC
few,18,TRBD1,TRBV4-3,TRBJ1-1,CASSQDRRGPREDTEAFF,TGCGCCAGCAGCCAAGATAGGAGGGGGCCCAGGGAGGACACTGAAGCTTTCTTT
.,15,TRBD1,TRBV5-5,TRBJ2-2,CASSLHRGQAGELFF,TGTGCCAGCAGCCTTCACAGGGGGCAAGCCGGGGAGCTGTTTTTT
once,15,.,TRBV4-2,TRBJ2-2,CASSQDAGNTGELFF,TGTGCCAGCAGCCAAGATGCAGGGAACACCGGGGAGCTGTTTTTT
.,15,TRBD1,TRBV5-4,TRBJ2-6,CASSSGGSGANVLTF,TGTGCCAGCAGCTCAGGGGGTTCTGGGGCCAACGTCCTGACTTTC
.,15,.,TRBV7-3,TRBJ2-7,CASSPQPGSSYEQYF,TGTGCCAGCAGCCCTCAGCCGGGTAGCTCCTACGAGCAGTACTTC
.,16,TRBD2,TRBV11-2,TRBJ2-1,CASSLVGTSGSDEQFF,TGTGCCAGCAGCTTAGTTGGGACTAGCGGGAGCGATGAGCAGTTCTTC